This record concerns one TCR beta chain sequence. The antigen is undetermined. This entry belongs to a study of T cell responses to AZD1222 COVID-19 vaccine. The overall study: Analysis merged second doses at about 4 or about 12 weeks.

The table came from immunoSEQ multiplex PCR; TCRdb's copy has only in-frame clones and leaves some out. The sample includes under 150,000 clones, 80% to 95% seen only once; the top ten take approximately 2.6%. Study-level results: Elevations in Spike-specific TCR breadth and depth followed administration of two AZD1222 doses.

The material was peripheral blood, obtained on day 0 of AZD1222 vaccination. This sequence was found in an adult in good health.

DNA of the CDR3: TGTGCCAGCAGCATCGGTCCCACGGGGGGAAACACCATATATTTT. It translates to CASSIGPTGGNTIYF. The J gene is TRBJ1-3, the V gene TRBV9; no reliable D call. Per germline, CDR1 SGDLS and CDR2 YYNGEE. Trimming cost V 4 bases and J 4 bases, with 15 bases left between them. This CDR3 has 15 residues.